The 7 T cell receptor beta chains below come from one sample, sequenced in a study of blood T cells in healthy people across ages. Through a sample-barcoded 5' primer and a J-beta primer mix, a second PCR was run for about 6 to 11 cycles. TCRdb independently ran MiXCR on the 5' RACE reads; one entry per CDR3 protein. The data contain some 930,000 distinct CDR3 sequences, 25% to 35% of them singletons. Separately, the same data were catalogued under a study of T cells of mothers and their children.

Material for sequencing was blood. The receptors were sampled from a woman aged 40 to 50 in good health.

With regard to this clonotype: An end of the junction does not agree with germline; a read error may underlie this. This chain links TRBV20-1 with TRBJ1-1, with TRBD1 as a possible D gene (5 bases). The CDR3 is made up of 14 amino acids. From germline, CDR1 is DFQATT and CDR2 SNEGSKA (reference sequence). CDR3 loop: CSARGQGPSAEAFF. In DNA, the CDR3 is TGCAGTGCTAGAGGTCAGGGCCCCAGCGCTGAGGCTTTCTTT.

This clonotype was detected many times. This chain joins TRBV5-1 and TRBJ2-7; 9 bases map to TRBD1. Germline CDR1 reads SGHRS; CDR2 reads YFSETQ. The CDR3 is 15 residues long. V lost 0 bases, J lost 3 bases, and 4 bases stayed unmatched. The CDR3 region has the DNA TGCGCCAGCAGCTTGGACCGGGACAGGGACTACGAGCAGTACTTC. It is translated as CASSLDRDRDYEQYF.

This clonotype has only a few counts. This CDR3 reads CASSYAAGGDGYTF. The CDR3 DNA is TGTGCCAGCAGCTACGCTGCAGGGGGAGATGGCTACACCTTC. The rearrangement links TRBV7-2 to TRBJ1-2, with 7 bases fitting TRBD1. Germline assignment: CDR1 SGHTA and CDR2 FQGNSA. The CDR3 runs to 14 residues. Trimming cost V 4 bases and J 6 bases; bases outside gene matches: 8.

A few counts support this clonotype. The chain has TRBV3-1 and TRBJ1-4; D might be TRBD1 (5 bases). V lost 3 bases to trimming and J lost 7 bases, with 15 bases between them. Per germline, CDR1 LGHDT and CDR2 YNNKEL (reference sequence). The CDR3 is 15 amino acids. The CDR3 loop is CASSQTGREFEKLFF. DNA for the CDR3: TGTGCCAGCAGCCAGACGGGACGGGAGTTTGAAAAACTGTTTTTT.

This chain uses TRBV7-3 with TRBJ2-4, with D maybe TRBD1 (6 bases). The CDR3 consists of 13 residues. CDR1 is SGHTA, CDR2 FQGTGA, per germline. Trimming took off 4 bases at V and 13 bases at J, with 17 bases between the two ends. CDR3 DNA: TGTGCCAGCAGCTCAGGGGCGCGAAATGAGCAGTACTTC. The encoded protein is CASSSGARNEQYF.

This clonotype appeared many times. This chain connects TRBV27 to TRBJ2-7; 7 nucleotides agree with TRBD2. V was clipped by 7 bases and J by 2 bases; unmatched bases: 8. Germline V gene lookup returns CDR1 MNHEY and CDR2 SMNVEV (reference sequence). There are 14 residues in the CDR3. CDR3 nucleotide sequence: TGTGCCAGCAAGTTCCAGCGGGGAACCTACGAGCAGTACTTC. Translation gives CASKFQRGTYEQYF.

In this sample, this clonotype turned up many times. Written as DNA, the CDR3 is TGTGCCAGCAGCCTATTACCCGATAATTCACCCCTCCACTTT. As protein: CASSLLPDNSPLHF. The rearrangement uses TRBV12-3 or TRBV12-4 and TRBJ1-6; unclear D gene. V was pared by 6 bases and J by 5 bases, with 11 bases between. The CDR3 runs 14 residues.